This T cell receptor beta chain is drawn from a study of identical twins. The CDR3 has 16 residues. Trimming took off 0 bases at V and 2 bases at J, with 8 bases between the two ends. MiXCR, applied by TCRdb to the 5' RACE reads, yields one record per CDR3 protein. The data contain fewer than 500,000 distinct CDR3 sequences, roughly 24% of them seen just once; the ten biggest clones take up 2.9%. This clonotype was recorded a few times. The same data also contributed to another study, on T cells expressing NK-cell markers.

V usage is TRBV12-3 or TRBV12-4 and J usage is TRBJ2-6; TRBD1 or TRBD2 may be the D gene (5 bases each). This receptor was obtained from a woman aged 18-29 years in good health. The specimen sequenced was CD4+ T cells sorted from blood. CDR3 amino acids: CASSLAMGAGANVLTF. The CDR3 region has the DNA TGTGCCAGCAGTTTAGCGATGGGGGCTGGGGCCAACGTCCTGACTTTC.